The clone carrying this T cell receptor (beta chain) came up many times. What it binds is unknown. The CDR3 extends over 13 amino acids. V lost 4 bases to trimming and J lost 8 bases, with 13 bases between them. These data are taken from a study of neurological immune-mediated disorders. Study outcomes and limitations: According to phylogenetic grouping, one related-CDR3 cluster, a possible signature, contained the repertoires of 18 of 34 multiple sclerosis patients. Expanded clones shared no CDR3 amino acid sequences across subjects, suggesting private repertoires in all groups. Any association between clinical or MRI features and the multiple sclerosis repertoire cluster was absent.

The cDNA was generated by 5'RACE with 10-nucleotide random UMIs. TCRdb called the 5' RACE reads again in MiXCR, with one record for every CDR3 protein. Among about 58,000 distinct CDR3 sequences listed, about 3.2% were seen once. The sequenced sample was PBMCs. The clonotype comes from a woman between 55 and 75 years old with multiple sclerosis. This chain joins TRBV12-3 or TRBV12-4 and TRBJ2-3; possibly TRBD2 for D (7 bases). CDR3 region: CASSSGGRTTQYF. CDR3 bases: TGTGCCAGCAGTTCCGGGGGGCGGACTACGCAGTATTTT.